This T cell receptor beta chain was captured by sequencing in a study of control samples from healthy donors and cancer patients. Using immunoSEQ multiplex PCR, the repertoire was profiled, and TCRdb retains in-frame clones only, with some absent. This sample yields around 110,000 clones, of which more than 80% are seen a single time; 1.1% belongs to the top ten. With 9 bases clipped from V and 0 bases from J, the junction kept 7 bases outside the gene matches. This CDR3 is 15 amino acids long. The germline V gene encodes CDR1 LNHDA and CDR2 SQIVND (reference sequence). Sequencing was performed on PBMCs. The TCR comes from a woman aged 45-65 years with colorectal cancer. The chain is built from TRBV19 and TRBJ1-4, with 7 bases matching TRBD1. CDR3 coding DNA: TGTGCCAGCGCCGACAGGGAAGCAACTAATGAAAAACTGTTTTTT. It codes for CASADREATNEKLFF.